This T cell receptor beta chain was profiled in a study of shared clonotypes between healthy human individuals. General observations from the study: Limited genetic and exposure-history diversity came from having few donors.

In regard to this clone: Its target is unknown.

The naive CD8 population came from CD45RO-negative cells selected for CCR7, without terminally differentiated effector memory CD45RA+ cells. The method was immunoSEQ multiplex PCR; TCRdb's version includes in-frame clones alone and lacks a portion of them. The sample records 2 million or so clones, over 85% being singletons. Germline V gene data show CDR1 as MNHNY and CDR2 as SVGAGI (reference sequence). The V end was cut by 5 bases, the J end by 4 bases, with 9 bases between. The CDR3 runs 12 residues. The clonotype was recovered from a man aged 18 to 30 in good health. The sample consisted of naive CD8+ T cells sorted from blood. The chain links TRBV6-6 to TRBJ2-7; D remains ambiguous. The CDR3 DNA reads TGTGCCAGCAGTAAGGCGATGTACGAGCAGTACTTC. Translated: CASSKAMYEQYF.